This T cell receptor beta chain stems from a study of shared clonotypes between healthy human individuals. Running of the assay took place at deep level. Replicate sorted-subset PCRs were loaded with approximately 190 ng DNA, about 30,000 T cell genomes. Data came from immunoSEQ multiplex PCR; TCRdb stores just in-frame clones and leaves some out. Altogether about 2 million clones are present, just under 95% being singletons, with the ten largest covering around 1.1%. The CDR3 runs to 15 residues. Germline V lookup: CDR1 SGDLS, CDR2 YYNGEE. J was trimmed by 0 bases and V by 4 bases; bases with no gene match: 4. Positive CCR7 selection of CD45RO-negative cells yielded the naive CD8 cells, and terminally differentiated effector memory CD45RA+ cells were excluded. Of note for this clone: Its antigen is unknown.

Points from the study as a whole: Inspection by rarefaction showed sorted-subset sequencing to be incomplete despite large depth. Clonotype sharing levels among donors were expected to vary with sequencing depth.

Sequences were obtained from naive CD8+ T cells sorted from blood. The chain has TRBV9 and TRBJ1-1; the match to TRBD1 covers 9 bases. The source is a man between 18 and 29 years old in good health. The CDR3 DNA is TGTGCCAGCAGCCGACGGGACAGGGTGAACACTGAAGCTTTCTTT. It encodes CASSRRDRVNTEAFF.